What follows are 7 T cell receptor beta chains derived from one specimen sequenced in a study of blood T cell repertoires in COVID-19. Clones were sequenced by immunoSEQ multiplex PCR, and TCRdb holds only the in-frame ones, with some missing. The sample has around 260,000 clones; 86% are singletons. The specimen sequenced was peripheral blood. These receptors all stem from a woman aged 25 to 39 with active or convalescent COVID-19.

V and J are TRBV5-5 and TRBJ2-3; 11 bases fit TRBD2. Germline loops: CDR1 SGHKS, CDR2 YYEKEE (reference sequence). The CDR3 consists of 15 residues. The V and J ends lost 5 bases and 6 bases, in that order; junction bases with no gene match: 8. The CDR3, as DNA: TGTGCCAGCAGTACTAGCGGGGGCTCCCCTGATACGCAGTATTTT. This translates into CASSTSGGSPDTQYF. The full variable domain, completed using reference TRBV5-5 and TRBJ2-3, is DAGVTQSPTHLIKTRGQQVTLRCSPISGHKSVSWYQQVLGQGPQFIFQYYEKEERGRGNFPDRFSARQFPNYSSELNVNALLLGDSALYLCASSTSGGSPDTQYFGPGTRLTVL.

The chain combines TRBV19 with TRBJ2-3; 8 nucleotides align to TRBD2. V was pared by 6 bases and J by 3 bases, with 5 bases of the junction left unmatched. Germline V gives CDR1 LNHDA, CDR2 SQIVND (reference sequence). CDR3 length: 14 residues. The CDR3 protein is CASSPGGGTDTQYF. Written as DNA, the CDR3 is TGTGCCAGTAGCCCGGGAGGGGGGACAGATACGCAGTATTTT.

This chain uses TRBV19 with TRBJ1-5; 9 bases line up with TRBD1. Germline V CDR1 and CDR2: LNHDA, SQIVND (reference sequence). The CDR3 loop spans 14 amino acids. V lost 7 bases and J lost 6; bases outside the gene matches: 7. The CDR3 region has the DNA TGTGCCAGTATGATACAGGGGGCTGGTCAGCCCCAGCATTTT. It yields the protein CASMIQGAGQPQHF.

This clone has more than one count but fewer than ten. The chain links TRBV9 to TRBJ1-4; maybe TRBD1 (5 bases). The CDR3 extends over 17 amino acids. Germline V gene sequence: CDR1 SGDLS, CDR2 YYNGEE. V dropped 3 bases and J dropped 0 bases, with 15 bases sitting between them. The CDR3 loop is CASSAKGGETTNEKLFF. CDR3 nucleotides: TGTGCCAGCAGCGCGAAAGGAGGGGAAACAACTAATGAAAAACTGTTTTTT. The variable domain in full, completed from reference TRBV9 and TRBJ1-4, reads DSGVTQTPKHLITATGQRVTLRCSPRSGDLSVYWYQQSLDQGLQFLIQYYNGEERAKGNILERFSAQQFPDLHSELNLSSLELGDSALYFCASSAKGGETTNEKLFFGSGTQLSVL.

The rearrangement uses TRBV9 and TRBJ2-5; the D gene is possibly TRBD2 (6 bases). The CDR3 is 16 amino acids. V lost 3 bases to trimming and J lost 0 bases, with 15 bases between them. CDR1 is SGDLS and CDR2 is YYNGEE in the germline V gene. DNA of the CDR3: TGTGCCAGCAGCGAGGGGAAGCGGGCGTACCAAGAGACCCAGTACTTC. It is translated as CASSEGKRAYQETQYF.

The V gene is TRBV18, the J gene TRBJ2-3; 14 nucleotides agree with TRBD2. The CDR3 spans 16 residues. CDR1 is KGHSH, CDR2 LQKENI, per germline. V was clipped by 6 bases and J by 1 base; unmatched bases: 3. CDR3 sequence: CASSTSGGAGTDTQYF. As DNA, the CDR3 is TGTGCCAGCTCGACTAGCGGGGGGGCCGGCACAGATACGCAGTATTTT.

J is TRBJ2-5 and V is TRBV4-3; TRBD1 aligns across 10 bases. CDR1 LGHNA and CDR2 YSLEER come from the germline V gene. After removal of 0 bases from V and 2 bases from J, the junction contained 9 bases not matched to a gene. The CDR3 spans 18 residues. The CDR3 sequence is CASSQDRGQGVIQETQYF. CDR3 bases: TGCGCCAGCAGCCAAGATAGAGGACAGGGGGTAATACAAGAGACCCAGTACTTC.